Below are 5 T cell receptor beta chains sequenced from a single sample in a study of identical twins. TCRdb passed the 5' RACE reads through MiXCR, listing each CDR3 protein once. This repertoire shows fewer than 650,000 distinct CDR3 sequences, just under 10% found once; its top ten account for 3%. A further study also used this sample, focusing on yellow fever vaccine responses in identical twins.

The sample comprised PBMCs. The receptor source for this set is a young woman in good health.

Many counts were recorded for this clonotype. V and J are TRBV7-9 and TRBJ2-7; 9 positions agree with TRBD2. Per the germline V gene, CDR1 is SEHNR and CDR2 is FQNEAQ (reference sequence). The CDR3 runs 15 residues. Trimming at V came to 5 bases and at J to 4 bases, leaving 9 bases not matched to a gene. As DNA, the CDR3 is TGTGCCAGCAGCCCTTATAGCGGGGGAACGTACGAGCAGTACTTC. Its protein product is CASSPYSGGTYEQYF.

This clonotype was seen many times. The chain links TRBV6-1 to TRBJ2-7, with D possibly being TRBD1 or TRBD2 (6 bases each). The V gene's germline CDR1 is MNHNS and CDR2 SASEGT. The CDR3 spans 14 residues. With 6 bases removed from V and 3 bases from J, the gap between germline ends came to 15 bases. CDR3 DNA: TGTGCCAGCAGCACGGGGGCTTTTGGCTACGAGCAGTACTTC. Amino acids: CASSTGAFGYEQYF.

The J gene is TRBJ2-5, the V gene TRBV7-2; a possible D gene is TRBD2 (6 bases). In germline, CDR1 is SGHTA, CDR2 FQGNSA. The V end lost 5 bases, the J end lost 5 bases, and 21 bases lay between the germline ends. The CDR3 is 16 residues long. The CDR3 loop reads CASSRVIAVGAETQYF. CDR3 coding DNA: TGTGCCAGCAGCCGGGTGATAGCGGTAGGAGCGGAGACCCAGTACTTC.

This clonotype was detected ten times or more. J is TRBJ2-1 and V is TRBV6-2 or TRBV6-3, with D perhaps TRBD2 (5 bases). CDR3 size: 17 residues. The V gene's germline CDR1 is MNHEY and CDR2 SVGEGT. Trimming removed 0 bases from V and 9 bases from J, with 21 bases in between. This CDR3 reads CASSYSIGWEPIGEQFF. CDR3 DNA: TGTGCCAGCAGTTACTCGATCGGGTGGGAGCCTATCGGTGAGCAGTTCTTC.

The V and J genes are TRBV11-2 and TRBJ2-1, with a tentative D call TRBD2 (7 bases). Germline V CDR1 and CDR2: SGHAT, FQNNGV. This CDR3 comprises 16 residues. Trimming removed 3 bases at V and 5 bases at J, with 17 bases between. The CDR3 region has the DNA TGTGCCAGCAGCTTCTCCGGGGGGCGGACGAACAATGAGCAGTTCTTC. This codes for CASSFSGGRTNNEQFF.